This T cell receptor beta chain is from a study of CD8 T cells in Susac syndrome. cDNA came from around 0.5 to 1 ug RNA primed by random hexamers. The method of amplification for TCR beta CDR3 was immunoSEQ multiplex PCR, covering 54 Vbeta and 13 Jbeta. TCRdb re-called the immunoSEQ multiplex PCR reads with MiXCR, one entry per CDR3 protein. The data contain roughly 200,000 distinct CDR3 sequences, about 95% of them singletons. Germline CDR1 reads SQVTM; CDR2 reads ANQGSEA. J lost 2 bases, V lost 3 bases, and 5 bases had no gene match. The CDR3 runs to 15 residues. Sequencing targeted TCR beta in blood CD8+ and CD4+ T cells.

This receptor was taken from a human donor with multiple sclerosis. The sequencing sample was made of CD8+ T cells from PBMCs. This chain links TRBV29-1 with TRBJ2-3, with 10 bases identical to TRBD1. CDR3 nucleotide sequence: TGCAGCGTTGAGGACAGGGGGTCTGTCACAGATACGCAGTATTTT. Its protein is CSVEDRGSVTDTQYF.